This T cell receptor (beta chain) derives from a study of T cell responses to AZD1222 COVID-19 vaccine. Study outcomes and limitations: Close to half of spike-specific TCRs reportedly recognize unmutated variant regions. Baseline seropositivity characterized only six AZD1222 recipients.

The protocol was immunoSEQ multiplex PCR, while the TCRdb copy is restricted to in-frame clones and leaves out a portion. The sample shows roughly 51,000 clones, around 86% of them seen only once. The CDR3 has 12 amino acids. V shed 1 base and J shed 8 bases, with 8 bases lying between them. As regards this clone: The antigen is unknown.

Analysis merged second doses at about 4 or about 12 weeks. The TCR sequence derives from an adult who received the AZD1222 COVID-19 vaccine. The chain has TRBV12-3 or TRBV12-4 and TRBJ1-2; no clear D. This sample comprised peripheral blood, obtained 28 days after the second AZD1222 dose. CDR3 sequence: CASSLGRGGYTF. The CDR3 DNA sequence: TGTGCCAGCAGTTTAGGGCGGGGAGGCTACACCTTC.